This T cell receptor beta chain was observed in a study of blood T cells in healthy people across ages. Trimming removed 5 bases from V and 5 bases from J; junction bases left unmatched: 13. The CDR3 extends over 16 amino acids. Germline lookup yields CDR1 PRHDT and CDR2 FYEKMQ (reference sequence). It was with a sample-barcoded 5' primer and a J-beta primer mix that a second PCR of about 6 to 12 cycles was run. MiXCR was run by TCRdb on the 5' RACE reads, yielding one entry per CDR3 protein. The sample carries around 870,000 distinct CDR3 sequences, 25% to 30% recorded once. In this sample, this clonotype turned up many times.

V gene TRBV13 combines with J gene TRBJ2-5; 8 nucleotides agree with TRBD2. The material sequenced was blood. The receptor comes from a woman of 80 years or more in good health. The CDR3 nucleotides read TGTGCCAGCAGCGGCCGAGACCGGGGGGGCGTGGAGACCCAGTACTTC. It codes for CASSGRDRGGVETQYF.